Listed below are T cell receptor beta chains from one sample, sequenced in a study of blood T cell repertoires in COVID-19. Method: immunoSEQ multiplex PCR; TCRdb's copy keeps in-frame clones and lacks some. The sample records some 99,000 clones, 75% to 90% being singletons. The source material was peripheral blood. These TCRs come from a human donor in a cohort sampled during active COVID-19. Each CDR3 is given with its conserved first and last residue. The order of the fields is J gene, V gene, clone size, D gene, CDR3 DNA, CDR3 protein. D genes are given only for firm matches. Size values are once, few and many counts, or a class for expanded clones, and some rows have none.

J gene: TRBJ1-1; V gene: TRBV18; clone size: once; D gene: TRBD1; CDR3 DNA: TGTGCCAGCTCACCGGGGACAGGGGGCGGATCGAACACTGAAGCTTTCTTT; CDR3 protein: CASSPGTGGGSNTEAFF
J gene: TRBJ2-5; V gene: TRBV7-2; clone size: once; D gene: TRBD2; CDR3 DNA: TGTGCCAGCAGCTGGGGACTAGTGGAGACCCAGTACTTC; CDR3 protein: CASSWGLVETQYF
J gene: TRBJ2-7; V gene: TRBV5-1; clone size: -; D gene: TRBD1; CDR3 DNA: TGCGCCAGCAGCCTGGGGACAGCCATGGAGCAGTACTTC; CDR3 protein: CASSLGTAMEQYF
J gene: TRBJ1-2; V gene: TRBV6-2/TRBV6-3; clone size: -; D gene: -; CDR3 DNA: TGTGCCAGCAGCCAGACAGGATATGGCTACACCTTC; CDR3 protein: CASSQTGYGYTF
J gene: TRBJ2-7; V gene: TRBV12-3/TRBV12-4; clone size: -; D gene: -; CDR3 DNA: TGTGCCAGCAGAAAATACCCGGGGGACGAGCAGTACTTC; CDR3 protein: CASRKYPGDEQYF
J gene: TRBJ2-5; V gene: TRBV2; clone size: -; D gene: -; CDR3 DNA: TGTGCCAGCAGGCCGGCAGGCGGGCGGGCGGAGACCCAGTACTTC; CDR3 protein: CASRPAGGRAETQYF
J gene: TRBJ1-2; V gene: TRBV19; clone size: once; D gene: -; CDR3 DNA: TGTGCCACCAAAAACAGAGATACTAACTATGGCTACACCTTC; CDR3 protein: CATKNRDTNYGYTF
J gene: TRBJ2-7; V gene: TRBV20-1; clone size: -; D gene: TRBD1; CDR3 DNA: TGCAGTGCTAGTAAGGGGGCCAGAATATACGAGCAGTACTTC; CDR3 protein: CSASKGARIYEQYF
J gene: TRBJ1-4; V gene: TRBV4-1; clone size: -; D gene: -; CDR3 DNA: TGCGCCAGCAGCCAAGAACTGGTGACCACCCGGGGAAAACTGTTTTTT; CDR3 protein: CASSQELVTTRGKLFF
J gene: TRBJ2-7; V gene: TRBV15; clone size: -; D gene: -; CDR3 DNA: TGTGCCACCAGCAGAGAGGGCACCCCCTACGAGCAGTACTTC; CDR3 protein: CATSREGTPYEQYF
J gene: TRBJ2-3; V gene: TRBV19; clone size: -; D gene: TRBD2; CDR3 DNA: TGTGCCAGTAGGACCGTAGCGGCGGGGGGCACAGATACGCAGTATTTT; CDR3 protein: CASRTVAAGGTDTQYF
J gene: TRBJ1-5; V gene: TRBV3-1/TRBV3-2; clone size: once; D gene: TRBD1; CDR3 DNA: TGTGCCAGCAGCCGACACTTTCGACAGGGGATTAGCAATCAGCCCCAGCATTTT; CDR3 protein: CASSRHFRQGISNQPQHF
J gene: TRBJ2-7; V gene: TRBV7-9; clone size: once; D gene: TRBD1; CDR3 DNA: TGTGCCAGCAGCCAGCGGACAGGGGACGAGCAGTACTTC; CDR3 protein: CASSQRTGDEQYF
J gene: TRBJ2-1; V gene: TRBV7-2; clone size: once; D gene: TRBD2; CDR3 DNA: TGTGCCAGCAGCTCCGCGGGAGGGCTCTCTAATGAGCAGTTCTTC; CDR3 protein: CASSSAGGLSNEQFF
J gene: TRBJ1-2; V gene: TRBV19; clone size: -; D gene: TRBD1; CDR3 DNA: TGTGCCAGTAGCCCCGCTTACAGGGGGCGCGGTGTTGGCTACACCTTC; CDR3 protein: CASSPAYRGRGVGYTF
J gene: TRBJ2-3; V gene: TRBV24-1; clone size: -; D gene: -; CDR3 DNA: TGTGCCACCAGTGACCGGGAGAGGGTAGATACGCAGTATTTT; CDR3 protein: CATSDRERVDTQYF
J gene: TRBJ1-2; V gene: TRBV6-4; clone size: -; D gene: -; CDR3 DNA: TGTGCCAGCAGTGACCCCGGGGGGCTCCCCTTCTATGGCTACACCTTC; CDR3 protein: CASSDPGGLPFYGYTF
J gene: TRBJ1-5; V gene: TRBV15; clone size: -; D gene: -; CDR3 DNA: TGTGCCACCAGCGGGGGCGCGAGCAATCAGCCCCAGCATTTT; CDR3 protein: CATSGGASNQPQHF
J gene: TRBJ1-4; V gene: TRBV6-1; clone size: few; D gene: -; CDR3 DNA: TGTGCCAGCAGTGAGGGGGACTGGCACGGGGATGAAAAACTGTTTTTT; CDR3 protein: CASSEGDWHGDEKLFF
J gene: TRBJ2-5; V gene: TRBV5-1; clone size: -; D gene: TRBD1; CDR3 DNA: TGCGCCAGCAGCGTTACAGGGGGCGCGCAGGGGGAGACCCAGTACTTC; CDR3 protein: CASSVTGGAQGETQYF